This TCR beta chain originates from a study of OX40 agonist ivuxolimab in advanced cancers. At the level of the study: Patients in dose escalation had liver, melanoma, kidney or head and neck cancers. Three individuals attained partial responses, comprising one hepatocellular carcinoma case and two cutaneous melanoma cases.

This clone was seen a few times. Its target is unknown. The study's findings and limits: Among the nonresponders, some also had low normalized T-cell clonal expansion.

The germline gives CDR1 KGHSH, CDR2 LQKENI. V was cut by 0 bases and J by 4 bases, with 13 bases left in between. The CDR3 extends over 15 amino acids. Here immunoSEQ multiplex PCR was the method, and the copy in TCRdb shows in-frame clones only, minus some. Of about 97,000 clones detected, 86% appear once; the ten largest clones hold more than 5%. Exclusion of a patient followed from autoimmune disease history or systemic immunosuppression. This rearrangement joins TRBV18 to TRBJ2-7; possibly TRBD1 for D (6 bases). Sequencing used CD4+ or CD8+ T cells sorted from blood, obtained in a trial of the OX40 agonist ivuxolimab. The TCR originated in an adult with an advanced solid tumor such as melanoma, head and neck, liver or kidney cancer. The CDR3 region is CASSPPNRESYEQYF. In DNA, the CDR3 is TGTGCCAGCTCACCACCGAACAGGGAATCATACGAGCAGTACTTC.